The T cell receptor (beta chain) described here comes from a study of T-cell reconstitution after alpha-beta-depleted transplantation in children. This sample's TCRbeta library carried unique molecular identifier barcodes. Each CDR3 protein gets one entry after TCRdb re-called the PCR reads with MiXCR. The table has 300,000 or so distinct CDR3 sequences, approximately 20% seen once. This clonotype has only a few counts. Its antigen is not known. V shed 3 bases, J shed 2 bases, and the junction held 5 bases outside the gene matches. The CDR3 has 16 residues. Study-wide results and limits: One year post-transplant, T-cell counts and diversity were largely derived from T cells produced anew. Recipient T cells and thymic progenitors that survived were the source of the high TCRbeta diversity seen at day 60 in some patients. By about two months after transplant, alpha-beta T cells reportedly arose from several hundred graft clones that had expanded.

This chain connects TRBV12-3 or TRBV12-4 to TRBJ2-5; 11 bases align to TRBD1. This receptor was obtained from a male patient aged 5 to 17 who had a stem cell transplant for acute lymphoblastic leukemia, so the T cells may come from the graft donor. The material sequenced was PBMCs, mostly from graft donor cells, taken 180 days after TCRalphabeta/CD19-depleted stem cell transplant. DNA of the CDR3: TGTGCCAGCAGTTTCGGGGACAGGGGGGAACAAGAGACCCAGTACTTC. Protein: CASSFGDRGEQETQYF.